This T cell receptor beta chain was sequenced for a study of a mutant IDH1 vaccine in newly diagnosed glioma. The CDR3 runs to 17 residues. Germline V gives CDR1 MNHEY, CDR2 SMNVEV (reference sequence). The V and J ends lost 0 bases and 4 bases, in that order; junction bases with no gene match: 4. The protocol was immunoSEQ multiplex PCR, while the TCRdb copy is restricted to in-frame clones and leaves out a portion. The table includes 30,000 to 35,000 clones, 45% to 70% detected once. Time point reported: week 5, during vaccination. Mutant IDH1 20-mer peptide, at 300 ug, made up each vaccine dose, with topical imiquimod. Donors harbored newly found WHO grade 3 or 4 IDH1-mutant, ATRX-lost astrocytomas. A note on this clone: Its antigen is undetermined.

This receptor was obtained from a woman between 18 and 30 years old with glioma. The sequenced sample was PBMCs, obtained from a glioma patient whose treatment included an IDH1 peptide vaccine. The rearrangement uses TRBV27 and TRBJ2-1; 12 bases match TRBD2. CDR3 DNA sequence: TGTGCCAGCAGTTTATCGGGCCTAGCGGGAGGGTACAATGAGCAGTTCTTC. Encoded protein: CASSLSGLAGGYNEQFF.